These T cell receptor beta chains were read from a single sample in a study of control samples from healthy donors and cancer patients. The data were produced by immunoSEQ multiplex PCR, yet TCRdb's version contains in-frame clones alone and is incomplete. The data contain about 140,000 clones, approximately 91% of them seen just once; the ten biggest clones take up 3.2%. Sequenced input: blood. These receptors were taken from a man in his thirties or forties in good health. CDR3s include the opening cysteine and the closing phenylalanine or tryptophan. A D gene is named only where the DNA matches it firmly. Clone size is shown for a subset of rows, as once, few, many or a class of expanded clone.

D gene	V gene	clone size	J gene	CDR3 protein	CDR3 DNA
.	TRBV7-6	.	TRBJ1-1	CASSLTQGTEAFF	TGTGCCAGCAGCCTTACACAAGGCACTGAAGCTTTCTTT
TRBD1	TRBV7-8	.	TRBJ2-1	CASSPGTGGTYNEQFF	TGTGCCAGCAGCCCGGGGACAGGGGGCACCTACAATGAGCAGTTCTTC
.	TRBV6-6	.	TRBJ1-5	CASSYDQGSYQPQHF	TGTGCCAGCAGTTACGACCAGGGAAGCTATCAGCCCCAGCATTTT
.	TRBV15	.	TRBJ2-7	CATSRDQGSYEQYF	TGTGCCACCAGCAGAGATCAGGGTTCCTACGAGCAGTACTTC
.	TRBV24-1	.	TRBJ1-5	CATSEENGGHQPQHF	TGTGCCACCAGTGAAGAGAATGGGGGGCATCAGCCCCAGCATTTT
.	TRBV19	.	TRBJ2-7	CASSIDGMKQYF	TGTGCCAGTAGTATAGATGGTATGAAGCAGTACTTC
TRBD2	TRBV6-5	.	TRBJ2-3	CAISGDNTDTQYF	TGTGCCATTAGCGGGGACAACACAGATACGCAGTATTTT
TRBD2	TRBV6-5	.	TRBJ2-3	CASSPGLLDTQYF	TGTGCCAGCAGCCCGGGACTACTAGATACGCAGTATTTT
.	TRBV6-5	.	TRBJ1-6	CASSYSENSPLHF	TGTGCCAGCAGTTACTCCGAGAATTCACCCCTCCACTTT
.	TRBV6-2/TRBV6-3	.	TRBJ2-1	CASSYSPPGAEQFF	TGTGCCAGCAGTTACTCCCCGCCAGGGGCGGAGCAGTTCTTC
.	TRBV4-1	.	TRBJ2-2	CASSTRGTGELFF	TGCGCCAGCAGCACTCGTGGCACCGGGGAGCTGTTTTTT
.	TRBV28	.	TRBJ2-7	CASSFRGAYEQYF	TGTGCCAGCAGTTTCAGAGGAGCCTACGAGCAGTACTTC
TRBD2	TRBV9	once	TRBJ2-1	CASSVPSGGSYNEQFF	TGTGCCAGCAGCGTACCCAGCGGGGGTTCCTACAATGAGCAGTTCTTC
TRBD1	TRBV6-5	.	TRBJ2-7	CASRGKQGTYEQYF	TGTGCCAGCAGGGGTAAACAGGGGACCTACGAGCAGTACTTC
.	TRBV5-1	.	TRBJ2-3	CASSYSPGADTQYF	TGCGCCAGCAGCTATTCCCCGGGGGCAGATACGCAGTATTTT
.	TRBV7-3	.	TRBJ2-3	CASSLIAAITDTQYF	TGTGCCAGCAGCTTAATTGCGGCAATCACAGATACGCAGTATTTT
.	TRBV5-4	once	TRBJ2-3	CASSLGEFGGRPTDTQYF	TGTGCCAGCAGCTTGGGGGAGTTCGGGGGGCGGCCCACAGATACGCAGTATTTT
.	TRBV19	.	TRBJ1-5	CASSILGSGNQPQHF	TGTGCCAGTAGTATTCTGGGGTCGGGCAATCAGCCCCAGCATTTT
TRBD1	TRBV6-5	.	TRBJ1-2	CASSYSDRGFVGYTF	TGTGCCAGCAGTTACTCGGACAGGGGTTTCGTGGGCTACACCTTC
.	TRBV2	.	TRBJ1-1	CASSAVEHLAFF	TGTGCCAGCAGTGCGGTAGAACACTTGGCTTTCTTT
TRBD1	TRBV19	.	TRBJ1-1	CASSKGTGLTEAFF	TGTGCCAGTAGCAAGGGGACAGGGCTCACTGAAGCTTTCTTT
TRBD1	TRBV5-1	.	TRBJ1-4	CASSWNRGTNEKLFF	TGCGCCAGCAGCTGGAACAGGGGGACCAATGAAAAACTGTTTTTT
TRBD2	TRBV9	few	TRBJ2-3	CASSVLAGDPFTDTQYF	TGTGCCAGCAGCGTTCTAGCGGGGGACCCATTCACAGATACGCAGTATTTT
.	TRBV6-5	.	TRBJ1-4	CASSTGLGGNEKLFF	TGTGCCAGCAGTACAGGGCTAGGGGGTAATGAAAAACTGTTTTTT
TRBD1	TRBV3-1/TRBV3-2	.	TRBJ1-5	CASSHRDRGQPQHF	TGTGCCAGCAGCCACCGGGACAGGGGGCAGCCCCAGCATTTT
TRBD1	TRBV12-5	.	TRBJ2-1	CASGFSGGSYNEQFF	TGTGCTAGTGGTTTCTCAGGGGGCTCCTACAATGAGCAGTTCTTC